A single sample gave rise to the 18 T cell receptor beta chains below, sequenced in a study of T cells expressing NK-cell markers (TCRdb year 2020). The method was 5' RACE. Sequencing used an Illumina HiSeq 2000. Through TCRdb reprocessing, the reads give one entry per CDR3 protein sequence; DNA is omitted. The sample table includes about 400,000 distinct CDR3 sequences. The ten largest clones take up around 10% of the sample. The specimen sequenced was blood T cells: a sorted CD56 or NKG2C T cell subset, CD4+ or CD8+ T cells, or bulk PBMC T cells (not recorded which). The receptor set was obtained from a woman aged 50 to 60 in good health. Donor details come from another sample of the same person, matched by shared clones.

The chain employs TRBV5-1 and TRBJ1-5; TCRdb names TRBD1, which stays unverified in the absence of DNA. Germline loops: CDR1 SGHRS, CDR2 YFSETQ. CDR3 length: 19 amino acids. This CDR3 is CASSPRYTGSGPFSQPQHF.

The chain couples TRBV10-2 to TRBJ1-1. CDR1 is WSHSY, CDR2 SAAADI, per germline. CDR3 length: 13 amino acids. The CDR3 sequence is CASSESVNTEAFF.

The rearrangement uses TRBV11-3 and TRBJ2-1; TCRdb calls TRBD1, which cannot be checked without DNA. Germline CDR1 is SGHNT and CDR2 is YENEEA. The CDR3 has 15 amino acids. This CDR3 is CASSPPDGVYNEQFF.

The chain carries TRBV5-6 and TRBJ2-2; TCRdb designates TRBD1, a call that cannot be tested without DNA. From germline, CDR1 is SGHDT and CDR2 YYEEEE. CDR3 length: 15 amino acids. This CDR3 reads CASSHRDRGPGELFF.

J is TRBJ2-3 and V is TRBV12-3 or TRBV12-4; TCRdb proposes TRBD2, but this gene call is untestable without DNA. The CDR3 is 17 amino acids. The CDR3 sequence is CASSLELWGRIADTQYF.

V usage is TRBV11-2 and J usage is TRBJ2-5; TCRdb picks TRBD1, but there is no DNA to check that call. Looked up from germline, CDR1 is SGHAT and CDR2 is FQNNGV. The CDR3 totals 14 residues. Here the CDR3 reads CASVVGGIQETQYF.

J is TRBJ2-3 and V is TRBV6-5; no DNA is available, so the TRBD2 call from TCRdb remains unchecked. The germline gives CDR1 MNHEY, CDR2 SVGAGI. The CDR3 is made up of 16 amino acids. CDR3: CASSLTGGGRTDTQYF.

CDR3 amino acids: CASSAPGLAGKNIQYF. The J gene is TRBJ2-4, the V gene TRBV9; TCRdb picks TRBD2, but there is no DNA to check that call. CDR1 is SGDLS, CDR2 YYNGEE, per germline. This CDR3 spans 16 amino acids.

The CDR3 reads CASSDRPLASETQYF. The rearrangement links TRBV7-9 to TRBJ2-5; TCRdb reports TRBD1, a call that lacks DNA to check it against. The CDR3 runs to 15 residues. Germline assignment: CDR1 SEHNR and CDR2 FQNEAQ (reference sequence).

V usage is TRBV7-9 and J usage is TRBJ2-1; TCRdb returns TRBD1, unconfirmable since there is no DNA. The germline V gene has CDR1 SEHNR and CDR2 FQNEAQ (reference sequence). The CDR3 contains 13 residues. The CDR3 protein is CASNSRGDNEQFF.

Here the CDR3 reads CSARDQIRGGSPLHF. V is TRBV20-1 and J is TRBJ1-6. The germline CDR1 and CDR2 sequences are DFQATT and SNEGSKA (reference sequence). This CDR3 contains 15 residues.

V is TRBV4-2 and J is TRBJ2-3; TCRdb's assignment of TRBD2 cannot be checked, as there is no DNA. This CDR3 is 17 amino acids long. Germline V gives CDR1 LGHNA, CDR2 YNFKEQ. The CDR3 spells CASSQDGGTFFTDTQYF.

The chain has TRBV9 and TRBJ2-1; absent DNA, TCRdb's TRBD2 call cannot be checked. The CDR3 consists of 14 residues. Germline CDR1 is SGDLS and CDR2 is YYNGEE. CDR3 sequence reads: CASSVALADPGQFF.

The genes are TRBV12-3 or TRBV12-4 and TRBJ1-1; TCRdb calls TRBD1, which cannot be checked without DNA. CDR3 size: 16 residues. The CDR3 sequence: CASSHRWDRGETEAFF.

The gene calls are TRBV20-1 and TRBJ1-2. Germline lookup yields CDR1 DFQATT and CDR2 SNEGSKA (reference sequence). This CDR3 is built from 13 residues. CDR3 region: CSAGNGPVGGYTF.

This CDR3 reads CASSRRLAGDSIYEQYF. The rearrangement uses TRBV5-1 and TRBJ2-7; as DNA is missing, the TRBD2 call by TCRdb cannot be tested. Germline loops: CDR1 SGHRS, CDR2 YFSETQ. The CDR3 has 17 amino acids.

This chain joins TRBV7-9 and TRBJ2-1; lacking DNA, the TRBD2 call made by TCRdb goes unchecked. This CDR3 is built from 13 residues. The germline V gene encodes CDR1 SEHNR and CDR2 FQNEAQ (reference sequence). This CDR3 reads CASSLGRTNEQFF.

The rearrangement links TRBV9 to TRBJ2-7. This CDR3 has 14 amino acids. The germline gives CDR1 SGDLS, CDR2 YYNGEE. CDR3 amino acids: CASSVDGSSYEQYF. Variable domain in full (rest from reference TRBV9 and TRBJ2-7): DSGVTQTPKHLITATGQRVTLRCSPRSGDLSVYWYQQSLDQGLQFLIQYYNGEERAKGNILERFSAQQFPDLHSELNLSSLELGDSALYFCASSVDGSSYEQYFGPGTRLTVT.